This T cell receptor (beta chain) came from a study of early T cells in non-severe SARS-CoV-2 infection. Separate cDNA molecules each had unique molecular identifiers attached to them. From the 5' RACE reads, TCRdb called clonotypes with MiXCR, one entry per CDR3 protein. The table records fewer than 90,000 distinct CDR3 sequences, 13% to 15% of them present only once. Turning to this clonotype: No conserved phenylalanine or tryptophan is present at the end of the CDR3, so a read error is the likely explanation. The DNA is omitted, as the CDR3 cannot be located on it reliably, and the CDR3 follows TCRdb's listing.

This clonotype was sampled from an adult who was a healthcare worker with PCR-confirmed SARS-CoV-2 infection or an uninfected control (not recorded which). Sequencing was done on a sample of whole blood.

The CDR3 reads CASSEDRALKA. The genes are TRBV2 and TRBJ2-7; the table assigns TRBD1, which was not confirmed against the DNA. Germline CDR1 SNHLY, CDR2 FYNNEI. The length of the CDR3 is 11 amino acids, counting both ends.